Sequencing of this T cell receptor beta chain was carried out in a study of a mutant IDH1 vaccine in newly diagnosed glioma. For the study at large: Patients underwent eight vaccinations, which took place in weeks 1, 3, 5, 7, 11, 15, 19 and 23. The treated population exhibited a male proportion of roughly 62%, a female proportion of around 40%, and a mean age of approximately 41 years.

Overall study results and limits: Pseudoprogression seemed unrelated to changes in top peripheral T cell clonotypes.

Only one count was recorded for this clone. Its cognate antigen is unknown. Assay used: immunoSEQ multiplex PCR; TCRdb lists only in-frame clones, some missing. The table lists 35,000 to 50,000 clones, roughly 84% of them singletons. The CDR3 covers 11 residues. After removal of 7 bases from V and 3 bases from J, the junction contained 2 bases not matched to a gene. Per the germline V gene, CDR1 is DFQATT and CDR2 is SNEGSKA (reference sequence). As to time point: week 11, during vaccination. Every vaccine dose comprised 300 ug of mutant IDH1 20-mer peptide plus topical imiquimod. Each of the donors came in with new WHO grade 3 or 4 astrocytomas that were IDH1-mutant and ATRX-lost.

This sequence was found in a man aged 35-49 years with glioma. The J gene is TRBJ2-7, the V gene TRBV20-1; 8 bases are shared with TRBD1. The sequencing used PBMCs, collected from a glioma patient whose treatment included an IDH1 peptide vaccine. The CDR3: CSGQGSYEQYF. CDR3 bases: TGCAGTGGACAGGGGAGCTACGAGCAGTACTTC.